This T cell receptor beta chain emerged from a study of identical twins (dated by TCRdb to 2016 to 2017). For the wider study: To test whether fetal clonotypes persist, this study deep-sequenced TCR alpha and beta repertoires from monozygotic twins, from unrelated adults of various ages, and from cord blood. To rule out contamination, replicate twin experiments were performed at different times with different library preparation protocols.

The research as a whole found: Because the same donors could not be followed over many years, conclusions were based on cross-sectional statistical analysis. Out-of-frame TCR alpha sequences shared between twins showed an excess of low generation-probability sequences compared with coincidental sharing between unrelated individuals. Recombination models systematically underestimated out-of-frame TCR alpha sharing in monozygotic twins but agreed with sharing between unrelated individuals. Abundant cord blood beta clonotypes had fewer insertions, young adult naive repertoires showed a similar but weaker trend, and memory repertoires showed no such trend. Excess twin sharing in beta out-of-frame sequences was weaker because fewer shared sequences lowered the signal-to-noise ratio. Zero-insertion analyses could be partly confounded by invariant T cells such as MAIT and iNKT, although diverse VJ usage argued against such confounding for most clonotypes.

There are many counts of this clonotype. Its cognate antigen has yet to be identified. The sample holds no much larger clone one base away, and base qualities are not on file. CDR1 LGHDT and CDR2 YNNKEL are derived from the germline V gene (reference sequence). The CDR3, from cysteine to phenylalanine, totals 16 residues. Just the 48-base CDR3 DNA is kept, in frame starting at base 1. V is cut by 1 base and J by 4 bases, and the space between the germline ends is 13 bases. Only healthy Caucasian donors were included. Three pairs of female monozygotic twins, all aged about 18 to 30 years, made up the twin cohort. Peripheral blood mononuclear cells were used as the source from which RNA for TCR libraries was isolated. The library was built by means of 5' RACE. These reads were obtained on an Illumina HiSeq 2000. Template switching added a universal primer binding site, and the final cDNA carried a unique molecular identifier that allowed TCR cDNA molecules to be counted accurately. Specific primers in the conserved constant-segment region were used to synthesize first-strand cDNA for the TCR alpha and beta chains. To control for contamination, every cDNA library was double barcoded, receiving both a SMART-Mk sample barcode and Illumina barcodes. TruSeq adapter sequences along with Illumina sample barcodes were introduced in two successive PCR steps. TCR alpha and beta cDNA libraries were sequenced on the Illumina HiSeq platform with custom primers. The authors processed their data as follows. Unique molecular identifiers were extracted from raw reads with MiGEC, and CDR3 positions were determined with MiXCR. Recombination models were inferred per individual with the repgenHMM and IGoR tools using an EM algorithm. Shared clonotype analysis was performed with the tcR package in R, normalizing sharing by the product of cloneset sizes. To study raw recombination free of thymic and clonal selection effects, out-of-frame nonproductive sequences were analyzed. In TCRdb, the public reads were trimmed at Q25 with fastp and aligned with MiXCR, with productive beta chains retained. Rows are combined by CDR3 protein, so each entry shows the most common genes and DNA. These V and J calls are TCRdb output, not the study's own analysis. The sample yields fewer than 650,000 distinct CDR3 sequences; less than 9% were counted once. The ten largest clones add up to approximately 1.5% of the sample.

The data were also submitted as part of a second study, on yellow fever vaccine responses in identical twins. The second study's authors report: The authors reported that the T cell response to vaccination in identical twins appeared partly convergent and partly personalized. Focusing on identical twins, the study followed the T cell clones that responded to the vaccine, and did so with precision.

The TCR comes from a woman between 18 and 29 years old in good health. The sequence joins TRBV3-1 to TRBJ1-4, and perhaps TRBD1 as D gene, on 5 matching bases. The source material was PBMCs. The CDR3 region: CASSQVWGAGNEKLFF. DNA sequence: TGTGCCAGCAGCCAAGTGTGGGGCGCCGGTAATGAAAAACTGTTTTTT.